This is a list of T cell receptor beta chains from one sample in a study of blood T cell repertoires in COVID-19. Sequencing was performed with immunoSEQ multiplex PCR; in TCRdb, only in-frame clones are kept and a portion is missing. The sample shows more than 250,000 clones, roughly nine tenths of them seen only once. Sequencing was performed on peripheral blood. These TCRs come from a man between 18 and 29 years old who had recovered from COVID-19. CDR3s include the opening cysteine and the closing phenylalanine or tryptophan. D genes are given only for firm matches. Clone size is not always given. Where it is, it says once, few, many or a class for expanded clones.

d_call	v_call	clone_size	j_call	cdr3_aa	cdr3_nt
-	TRBV5-1	-	TRBJ2-6	CASSLGVKGDVLTF	TGCGCCAGCAGCTTGGGGGTAAAGGGGGACGTCCTGACTTTC
-	TRBV15	-	TRBJ1-4	CATDTGSGKLFF	TGTGCCACCGATACAGGGTCGGGAAAACTGTTTTTT
-	TRBV19	-	TRBJ1-6	CASEVAAGGNSPLHF	TGTGCCAGCGAGGTGGCAGCGGGTGGTAATTCACCCCTCCACTTT
TRBD2	TRBV7-2	-	TRBJ2-3	CASSPSGGLGDTQYF	TGTGCCAGCAGCCCTAGCGGGGGGTTAGGAGATACGCAGTATTTT
TRBD1	TRBV11-2	-	TRBJ1-2	CASSLGDRNYGYTF	TGTGCCAGCAGCTTAGGGGACAGAAACTATGGCTACACCTTC
TRBD2	TRBV7-9	-	TRBJ2-1	CASSSGTSNEQFF	TGTGCCAGCAGCAGCGGGACTAGCAATGAGCAGTTCTTC
TRBD1	TRBV15	-	TRBJ1-2	CATSRDTLANRGTGEGYTF	TGTGCCACCAGCAGAGACACACTGGCAAATCGGGGGACAGGGGAGGGCTACACCTTC
TRBD2	TRBV2	-	TRBJ2-1	CASSDLPLAGAFDEQFF	TGTGCCAGCAGTGATTTACCCTTAGCGGGAGCGTTCGATGAGCAGTTCTTC
-	TRBV30	-	TRBJ1-4	CAWSVEAGLYEKLFF	TGTGCCTGGAGTGTAGAGGCCGGCCTCTATGAAAAACTGTTTTTT
-	TRBV25-1	-	TRBJ1-2	CASSEYPGYGYTF	TGTGCCAGCAGTGAATACCCCGGCTATGGCTACACCTTC
-	TRBV5-1	-	TRBJ1-1	CASSFADPREAFF	TGCGCCAGCAGCTTCGCGGATCCCCGCGAAGCTTTCTTT
TRBD2	TRBV15	-	TRBJ2-5	CATSRDGLAGGETQYF	TGTGCCACCAGCAGAGATGGACTAGCGGGGGGAGAGACCCAGTACTTC
TRBD1	TRBV7-2	-	TRBJ1-2	CASSSNPGGVYGYTF	TGTGCCAGCAGCTCAAATCCAGGGGGCGTGTATGGCTACACCTTC
TRBD2	TRBV7-2	-	TRBJ2-7	CASSLALAGSYEQYF	TGTGCCAGCAGCTTAGCCCTAGCGGGGTCCTACGAGCAGTACTTC
-	TRBV20-1	-	TRBJ2-1	CSAVISGEQFF	TGCAGTGCTGTTATTAGTGGTGAGCAGTTCTTC
TRBD2	TRBV15	-	TRBJ2-1	CATREGGGQYNEQFF	TGTGCCACCAGAGAGGGCGGGGGGCAATACAATGAGCAGTTCTTC
TRBD1	TRBV5-4	-	TRBJ2-5	CASSKNGQGEETQYF	TGTGCCAGCAGCAAAAATGGACAGGGGGAAGAGACCCAGTACTTC
TRBD1	TRBV4-2	few	TRBJ2-7	CASSQEDRGGSYEQYF	TGTGCCAGCAGCCAAGAGGACAGGGGGGGATCCTACGAGCAGTACTTC
-	TRBV18	once	TRBJ1-1	CASSPSKAGANTEAFF	TGTGCCAGCTCACCATCAAAGGCAGGGGCCAACACTGAAGCTTTCTTT
-	TRBV3-1/TRBV3-2	once	TRBJ2-1	CASSQTSRDVVGQFF	TGTGCCAGCAGCCAAACTAGCAGGGACGTCGTCGGGCAGTTCTTC
-	TRBV6-5	-	TRBJ2-7	CASSYARGTYEQYF	TGTGCCAGCAGTTACGCGCGGGGAACCTACGAGCAGTACTTC
-	TRBV6-5	-	TRBJ1-1	CASAGGWDTEAFF	TGTGCCAGCGCTGGCGGCTGGGACACTGAAGCTTTCTTT
TRBD1	TRBV6-2/TRBV6-3	-	TRBJ1-5	CASSATGVLDPYSNQPQHF	TGTGCCAGCAGCGCAACAGGGGTCCTGGATCCCTATAGCAATCAGCCCCAGCATTTT
TRBD1	TRBV9	-	TRBJ2-7	CASSVDVGQAGDEQYF	TGTGCCAGCAGCGTAGATGTGGGACAGGCCGGGGACGAGCAGTACTTC
-	TRBV15	-	TRBJ2-3	CATSRDMASLDTQYF	TGTGCCACCAGCAGAGATATGGCTAGCTTAGATACGCAGTATTTT
-	TRBV29-1	-	TRBJ1-1	CSVSSTTMNTEAFF	TGCAGCGTTAGCAGCACTACCATGAACACTGAAGCTTTCTTT
TRBD1	TRBV18	-	TRBJ1-1	CASSPARDRDTEAFF	TGTGCCAGCTCACCAGCCCGGGACAGGGACACTGAAGCTTTCTTT
TRBD1	TRBV5-4	once	TRBJ1-2	CASSLGQGDDYGYTF	TGTGCCAGCAGCTTAGGACAGGGGGACGACTATGGCTACACCTTC
TRBD2	TRBV6-5	-	TRBJ2-7	CASSYSASGFSYEQYF	TGTGCCAGCAGTTACTCGGCTAGCGGATTCTCCTACGAGCAGTACTTC
TRBD2	TRBV6-5	-	TRBJ2-7	CATRARGRSYEQYF	TGTGCCACCAGGGCGCGGGGGAGGTCCTACGAGCAGTACTTC
TRBD1	TRBV6-6	-	TRBJ2-7	CASSYSGQGNSYEQYF	TGTGCCAGCAGTTACTCGGGACAGGGGAACTCCTACGAGCAGTACTTC
TRBD1	TRBV6-5	-	TRBJ1-4	CASSSRQGDEKLFF	TGTGCCAGCAGTTCGCGGCAGGGGGATGAAAAACTGTTTTTT
TRBD2	TRBV2	-	TRBJ2-7	CASNGGGEQYF	TGTGCCAGCAACGGGGGGGGCGAGCAGTACTTC
-	TRBV6-5	-	TRBJ1-5	CASGDLPNQPQHF	TGTGCCAGCGGAGACCTCCCCAATCAGCCCCAGCATTTT
-	TRBV27	once	TRBJ2-3	CASSFRQLPSTDTQYF	TGTGCCAGCAGTTTCCGACAGTTACCTAGCACAGATACGCAGTATTTT
-	TRBV27	few	TRBJ1-1	CASRAGRDTEAFF	TGTGCCAGCAGGGCTGGGAGGGACACTGAAGCTTTCTTT
TRBD2	TRBV7-9	-	TRBJ2-1	CASSFRREDEQFF	TGTGCCAGCAGCTTCCGGCGGGAGGATGAGCAGTTCTTC
-	TRBV18	-	TRBJ2-7	CASSPSERAGEQYF	TGTGCCAGCTCACCTAGCGAGAGGGCCGGAGAGCAGTACTTC
TRBD1	TRBV11-2	few	TRBJ1-2	CASSPGTGGPYGYTF	TGTGCCAGCAGCCCGGGGACAGGGGGACCCTATGGCTACACCTTC
-	TRBV10-3	-	TRBJ2-3	CAGQIDIADTQYF	TGTGCCGGACAGATCGATATCGCAGATACGCAGTATTTT
TRBD1	TRBV10-3	-	TRBJ1-5	CAISSDGQGGNQPQHF	TGTGCCATCAGTTCTGACGGACAGGGAGGCAATCAGCCCCAGCATTTT
-	TRBV7-9	-	TRBJ2-7	CASSLDLGGYEQYF	TGTGCCAGCAGCTTAGATCTAGGAGGCTACGAGCAGTACTTC
TRBD1	TRBV29-1	-	TRBJ2-3	CSVLTGGTDTQYF	TGCAGCGTCCTGACAGGGGGCACAGATACGCAGTATTTT
-	TRBV9	-	TRBJ2-1	CASSVEGTGYNEQFF	TGTGCCAGCAGCGTGGAGGGGACGGGGTACAATGAGCAGTTCTTC
-	TRBV14	-	TRBJ2-1	CASSGWGDEQFF	TGTGCCAGCAGCGGATGGGGGGATGAGCAGTTCTTC
-	TRBV14	-	TRBJ2-3	CASSLQVHTDTQYF	TGTGCCAGCAGCCTGCAGGTTCACACAGATACGCAGTATTTT
TRBD1	TRBV9	-	TRBJ1-1	CASSASPQGEDTEAFF	TGTGCCAGCAGCGCCAGCCCTCAGGGGGAAGACACTGAAGCTTTCTTT
-	TRBV6-5	-	TRBJ2-5	CATAGSWETQYF	TGTGCCACCGCGGGTTCTTGGGAGACCCAGTACTTC
-	TRBV30	-	TRBJ1-1	CAWSTRGGSTEAFF	TGTGCCTGGAGTACTCGAGGTGGTAGCACTGAAGCTTTCTTT
-	TRBV19	-	TRBJ1-1	CASTLNSGTEAFF	TGTGCCAGTACCCTGAACAGCGGAACTGAAGCTTTCTTT
TRBD1	TRBV18	-	TRBJ1-1	CASSFGQVSPVSAFF	TGTGCCAGCTCATTTGGACAGGTGAGCCCGGTATCCGCTTTCTTT